The rows below give T cell receptor beta chains drawn from one sample of a study of cytomegalovirus exposure and HLA in healthy donors. Data came from immunoSEQ multiplex PCR; TCRdb stores just in-frame clones and leaves some out. This sample carries 150,000 to 200,000 clones, around 78% of them seen once, and the ten largest clones take approximately 2.2%. The source material was PBMCs. The receptors come from a woman between 25 and 40 years old in good health and CMV-seropositive. CDR3s include the opening cysteine and the closing phenylalanine or tryptophan.

v_call	j_call	cdr3_aa
TRBV4-3	TRBJ2-3	CASSQDQTSGRWDTQYF
TRBV7-2	TRBJ1-2	CASSLTGAAGYTF
TRBV28	TRBJ1-5	CASSFLGGSNQPQHF
TRBV6-1	TRBJ1-1	CASRATGTPEAFF
TRBV4-3	TRBJ2-3	CASSQGQGEADTQYF
TRBV19	TRBJ2-5	CASSIITGQYQETQYF
TRBV5-1	TRBJ2-1	CASSLVVTGGHNEQFF
TRBV5-1	TRBJ1-3	CASSLEGTPAGGNTIYF
TRBV30	TRBJ2-2	CARLAGGGGELFF
TRBV9	TRBJ1-3	CASSVAGSPGNTIYF